This T cell receptor beta chain was captured by sequencing in a study of beta chain features in type 1 diabetes listed by TCRdb under 2018. The study in broad terms: No differences in mean age, gender distribution, total cell number or subset yield were found between patients and healthy donors. Whereas all 30 or so donors provided naive and central memory subsets, regulatory and stem cell-like memory subsets were isolated from just 8 patients and roughly eight healthy donors. A total of roughly 99 million sorted cells were examined across all samples, and the number of cells per subset was strongly correlated with RNA yield. The study compared TCRB repertoires of sorted circulating CD4+ T cell subsets between recently diagnosed type 1 diabetes patients and matched healthy donors.

About this clone itself: No cognate antigen has been identified for it. Base-call qualities are not available, and no considerably larger clone is one nucleotide away.

A single peripheral blood draw of 95 to 150 mL on average was collected from each donor into heparinised tubes. A BD FACSAria II was used to sort naive, central memory, regulatory and stem cell-like memory CD4+ T cells with a panel that included CD45RO, CCR7, CD25, CD127, CD95 and CD27. A purity above 95% was achieved for all sorted populations. Right away, PBMCs were isolated by Lymphoprep density gradient centrifugation and were stained directly, with no culture step. So that batch effects would be minimized, each experiment stained and sorted samples in pairs, pairing one healthy donor with one patient. The entire amount of isolated RNA was reverse transcribed using the High Capacity cDNA Reverse Transcription Kit, so the sequenced TCRB transcripts were expressed ones. Deep immunoSEQ sequencing was applied to naive, central memory and regulatory T cell samples, giving an average of roughly 3.5 million total reads per sample. Sorted cells were lysed in RLT buffer and RNA was extracted with DNase-treated RNeasy Micro or Mini kits, depending on cell number. To prevent cross-contamination, each cell subset was processed individually, whereas patient and healthy donor samples were processed jointly. The immunoSEQ multiplex PCR was used to amplify TCRB sequences from cDNA, yielding 87-bp fragments that span the CDR3 region. Sequencing of the amplicons was performed on the Illumina HiSeq platform. In the original analysis: PCR bias was corrected computationally using synthetic template baselines, and reads within Hamming distance 2 were collapsed, with unmergeable singletons discarded. Reads were aligned to IMGT to assign V, D and J genes, CDR3 length, and insertions or deletions at six rearrangement sites. Within each subset, clonotype counts were normalized to the number of sorted cells before true diversity and Gini coefficients were calculated with the tcR R package. The overlap coefficient, calculated on TCRB nucleotide sequences, was used to measure repertoire sharing. As a proxy for the pre-selection repertoire, out-of-frame TCRB sequences from naive cells were analyzed. TCRdb's version of the immuneACCESS table is confined to in-frame rearrangements and falls short of the full clone set. An unresolved V gene accounts for under half of the shortfall where checked; the remainder is of unknown origin. V and J calls and clone size are given by that table; D and trimming were obtained from the DNA. Within this sample are a few hundred thousand clones, with roughly 16% of them counted one time only. Of the sample, about 0.02% falls within the top ten clones.

The paper as a whole reports these results and caveats: PCR might favor shorter templates, but patient and control samples were amplified and corrected together, so any skew would affect both groups equally. At VDJ recombination sites, patients with type 1 diabetes made fewer insertions and deleted more nucleotides, a pattern implying thymic rearrangement abnormalities. Naive, central memory and regulatory TCRB repertoires appeared more similar among patients than among healthy donors. Because cDNA was sequenced instead of genomic DNA, activated cells with high expression could be over-represented, although the groups did not differ in activation or CD3 levels. A moderate but significant shortening of TCRB CDR3 length was observed in type 1 diabetes patients in all four CD4+ subsets. Because small numbers of individuals were included in the HLA sub-analyses, any influence of HLA type on TCRB rearrangement was left unresolved.

Ends trimmed: V by 5 bases, J by 4 bases; bases unmatched to a gene: 10. The CDR3 sequence holds 16 residues, the cysteine and phenylalanine included. CDR3 DNA is the only sequence kept; it has 48 bases, read in frame from the first base. Looking up the germline V gene (reference sequence) yields CDR1 LNHNV and CDR2 YYDKDF. The sequence links TRBV15 to TRBJ2-1, with 8 middle bases fitting TRBD2. The sequencing sample was made of naive CD4+ T cells from blood. Read against the paper, the sample's cell subset or site label means: true naive CD4+ T cells. The clonotype originates from a woman aged 18 to 35 in good health. DNA sequence: TGTGCCACCAGCTCCCGGGGGGGCGGAAGTTACAATGAGCAGTTCTTC. The resulting protein is CATSSRGGGSYNEQFF.